The clone carrying this TCR beta chain was seen a few times. Its antigen is still unknown. The sample is drawn from a study of T cells in Graves' hyperthyroidism and ophthalmopathy. Study outcomes and limitations: Most thyroid clonotypes expanded above 0.001 appeared in blood too.

Trimming removed 3 bases at V and 6 bases at J, with 15 bases between. The CDR3 contains 15 residues. From germline, CDR1 is LNHDA and CDR2 SQIVND (reference sequence). The investigators amplified TCR beta CDR3 regions from RNA transcripts. The HTBI primer set served for first-round RT-PCR of the TCR CDR3. TCRdb re-derived calls from the multiplex PCR reads in MiXCR, one entry per CDR3 protein. The sample holds roughly 180,000 distinct CDR3 sequences; 15% to 20% are singletons and the top ten take around 29%. Sequencing was carried out using blood. This TCR came from a woman aged 45-60 years with Graves' hyperthyroidism. V gene TRBV19 combines with J gene TRBJ2-1; D assignment may be TRBD1 or TRBD2 (5 bases each). The chain's CDR3 is CASSIGSLGGNEQFF. The CDR3 nucleotides are TGTGCCAGTAGTATTGGTTCACTTGGGGGCAATGAGCAGTTCTTC.